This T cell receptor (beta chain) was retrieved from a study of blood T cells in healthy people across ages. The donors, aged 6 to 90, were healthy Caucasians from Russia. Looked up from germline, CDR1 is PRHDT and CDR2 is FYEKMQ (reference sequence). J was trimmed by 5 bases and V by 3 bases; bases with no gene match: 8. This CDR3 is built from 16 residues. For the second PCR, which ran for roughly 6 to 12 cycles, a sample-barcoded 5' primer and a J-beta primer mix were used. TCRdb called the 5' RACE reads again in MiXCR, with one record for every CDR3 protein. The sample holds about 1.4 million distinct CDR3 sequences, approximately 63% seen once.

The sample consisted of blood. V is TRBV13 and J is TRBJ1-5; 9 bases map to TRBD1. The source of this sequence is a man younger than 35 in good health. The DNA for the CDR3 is TGTGCCAGCAGCTTTGGGACAGGGAAACAGGATCAGCCCCAGCATTTT. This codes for CASSFGTGKQDQPQHF.